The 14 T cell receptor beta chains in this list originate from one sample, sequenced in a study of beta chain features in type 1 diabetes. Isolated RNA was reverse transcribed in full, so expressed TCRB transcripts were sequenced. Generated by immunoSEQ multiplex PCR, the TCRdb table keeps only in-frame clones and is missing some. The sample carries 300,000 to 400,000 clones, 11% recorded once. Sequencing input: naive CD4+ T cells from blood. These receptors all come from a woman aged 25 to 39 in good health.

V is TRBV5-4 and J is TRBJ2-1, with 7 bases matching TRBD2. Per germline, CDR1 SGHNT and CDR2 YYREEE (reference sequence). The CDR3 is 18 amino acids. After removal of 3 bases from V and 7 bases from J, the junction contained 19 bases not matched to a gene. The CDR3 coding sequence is TGTGCCAGCAGCTCCCACCTGGCTAGCGGAGCACTAACGAATGAGCAGTTCTTC. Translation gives CASSSHLASGALTNEQFF.

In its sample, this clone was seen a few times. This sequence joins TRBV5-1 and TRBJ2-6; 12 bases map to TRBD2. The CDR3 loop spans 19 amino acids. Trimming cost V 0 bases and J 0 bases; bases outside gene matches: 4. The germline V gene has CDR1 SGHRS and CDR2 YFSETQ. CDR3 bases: TGCGCCAGCAGCTTGGAGCTAGCGGGAGGGCCCTCTGGGGCCAACGTCCTGACTTTC. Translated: CASSLELAGGPSGANVLTF.

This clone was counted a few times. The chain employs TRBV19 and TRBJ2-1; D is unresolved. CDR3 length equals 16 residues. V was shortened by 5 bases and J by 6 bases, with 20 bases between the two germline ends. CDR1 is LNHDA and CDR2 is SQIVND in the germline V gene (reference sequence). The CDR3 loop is CASSSATARHGNEQFF. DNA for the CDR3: TGTGCCAGTAGTTCCGCAACCGCGCGCCATGGCAATGAGCAGTTCTTC.

CDR3 sequence reads: CASSSHSVYNEQFF. In nucleotides, the CDR3 is TGTGCCAGCAGCTCCCACTCGGTCTACAATGAGCAGTTCTTC. This chain uses TRBV9 with TRBJ2-1; no clear D gene. The CDR3 is 14 amino acids. Germline lookup yields CDR1 SGDLS and CDR2 YYNGEE. The V end was cut by 4 bases, the J end by 3 bases, with 11 bases between.

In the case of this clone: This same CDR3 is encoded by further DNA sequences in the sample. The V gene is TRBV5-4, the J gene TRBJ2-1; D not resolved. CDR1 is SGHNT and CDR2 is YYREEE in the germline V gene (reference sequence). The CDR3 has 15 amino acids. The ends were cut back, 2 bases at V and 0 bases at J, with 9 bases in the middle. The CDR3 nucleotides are TGTGCCAGCAGCTTTCGCGGTAGCTCCTACAATGAGCAGTTCTTC. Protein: CASSFRGSSYNEQFF.

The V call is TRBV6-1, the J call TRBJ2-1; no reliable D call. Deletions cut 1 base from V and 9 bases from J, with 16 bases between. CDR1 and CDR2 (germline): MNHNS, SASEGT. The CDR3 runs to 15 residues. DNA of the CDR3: TGTGCCAGCAGTGAAGTAAAACCCGAGACAACTGAGCAGTTCTTC. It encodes CASSEVKPETTEQFF.

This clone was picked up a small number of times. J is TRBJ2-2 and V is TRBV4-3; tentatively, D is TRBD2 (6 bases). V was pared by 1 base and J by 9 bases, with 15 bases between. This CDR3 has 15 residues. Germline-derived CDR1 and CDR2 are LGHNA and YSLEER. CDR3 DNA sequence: TGCGCCAGCAGCCAAGGGTACGGAGGGTCCCGGGAGCTGTTTTTT. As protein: CASSQGYGGSRELFF.

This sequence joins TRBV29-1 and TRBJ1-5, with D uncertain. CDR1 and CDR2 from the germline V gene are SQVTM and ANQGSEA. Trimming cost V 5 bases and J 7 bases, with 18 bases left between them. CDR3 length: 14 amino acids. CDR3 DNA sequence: TGCAGCGTTCCCGGCGAGGGCGGTGGGCAGCCCCAGCATTTT. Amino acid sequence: CSVPGEGGGQPQHF.

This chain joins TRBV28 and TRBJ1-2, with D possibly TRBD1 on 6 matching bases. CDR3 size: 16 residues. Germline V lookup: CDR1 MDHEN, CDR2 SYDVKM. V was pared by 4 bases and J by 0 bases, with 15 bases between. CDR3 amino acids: CASSSSGTPANYGYTF. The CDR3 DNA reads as TGTGCCAGCAGTTCATCCGGGACACCGGCTAACTATGGCTACACCTTC.

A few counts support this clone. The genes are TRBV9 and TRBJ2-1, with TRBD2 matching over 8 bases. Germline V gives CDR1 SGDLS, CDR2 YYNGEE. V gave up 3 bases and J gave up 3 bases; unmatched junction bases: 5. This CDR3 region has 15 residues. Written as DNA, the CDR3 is TGTGCCAGCAGCGCAAGCGGGAGTCGCTACAATGAGCAGTTCTTC. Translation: CASSASGSRYNEQFF.

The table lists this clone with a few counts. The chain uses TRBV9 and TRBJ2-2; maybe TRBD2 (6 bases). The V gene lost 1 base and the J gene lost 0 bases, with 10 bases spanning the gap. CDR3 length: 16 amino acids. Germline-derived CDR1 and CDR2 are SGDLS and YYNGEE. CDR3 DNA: TGTGCCAGCAGCGTATTGGGGGGTCCGAACACCGGGGAGCTGTTTTTT. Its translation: CASSVLGGPNTGELFF.

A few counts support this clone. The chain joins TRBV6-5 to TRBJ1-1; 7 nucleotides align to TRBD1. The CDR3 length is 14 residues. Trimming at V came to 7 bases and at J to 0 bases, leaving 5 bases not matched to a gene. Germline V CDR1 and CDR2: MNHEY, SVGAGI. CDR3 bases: TGTGCCAGCAAGTACAGGGGTGTGAACACTGAAGCTTTCTTT. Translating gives CASKYRGVNTEAFF.

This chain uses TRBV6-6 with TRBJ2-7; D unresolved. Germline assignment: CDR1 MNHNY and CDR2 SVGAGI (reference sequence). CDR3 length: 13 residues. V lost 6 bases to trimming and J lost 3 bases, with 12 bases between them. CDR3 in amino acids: CASSPGQNYEQYF. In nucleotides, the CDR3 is TGTGCCAGCAGCCCGGGTCAGAACTACGAGCAGTACTTC.

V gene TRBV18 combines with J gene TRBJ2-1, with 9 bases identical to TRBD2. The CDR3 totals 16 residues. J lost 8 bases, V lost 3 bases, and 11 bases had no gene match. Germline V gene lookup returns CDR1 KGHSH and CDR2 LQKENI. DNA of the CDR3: TGTGCCAGCTCACCGTTAGCGGGAGCAAAGTCCGATGAGCAGTTCTTC. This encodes CASSPLAGAKSDEQFF.